The sequence of this TCR beta chain was determined in a study of blood T cell repertoires in COVID-19. At the level of the study: Collection of acute and convalescent COVID-19 samples took place in the United States, Italy and Spain. Nucleic acid was either cDNA or gDNA, and it came from T cells, B-cell-depleted T cells, or PBMCs.

Looked up from germline, CDR1 is SQVTM and CDR2 is ANQGSEA. With 6 bases removed from V and 0 bases from J, the gap between germline ends came to 12 bases. The CDR3 runs to 14 residues. In the source study's methods: By means of reference gene primer amplification, nucleated cell counts were estimated. Sequencing was performed with immunoSEQ multiplex PCR; in TCRdb, only in-frame clones are kept and a portion is missing. The D gene and trimming were derived from the DNA, and the V and J assignments and clone size from that table. This sample yields 33,000 or so clones, of which 90% are seen a single time; about 1% belongs to the top ten.

The chain is built from TRBV29-1 and TRBJ2-1; possibly TRBD2 for D (6 bases). The sample consisted of peripheral blood. The receptor's source is a man in his sixties or seventies with active or convalescent COVID-19. The chain's CDR3 is CSVRRGSSYNEQFF. The CDR3 nucleotides read TGCAGCGTCCGGCGGGGCAGCTCCTACAATGAGCAGTTCTTC.